The rows below give T cell receptor beta chains drawn from one sample of a study of T cells in localized non-small cell lung cancer. TCRdb's table, derived via immunoSEQ multiplex PCR, lists solely in-frame clones and lacks some. The repertoire consists of over 25,000 clones, with roughly 91% occurring once and the leading ten covering 1.1%. The input for sequencing was peripheral blood, taken before any cancer treatment. These receptors originate from a woman aged 40-70 years with stage I lung adenocarcinoma. Each CDR3 is given with its conserved first and last residue. D genes are given only for firm matches. Expanded clones get a size class; other rows say once, few or many, or leave the size out.

V	J	D	size	DNA	CDR3
TRBV4-3	TRBJ2-7	NA	NA	TGCGCCAGCAGCCAAACACACCGGGACAACTCCTACGAGCAGTACTTC	CASSQTHRDNSYEQYF
TRBV6-5	TRBJ1-4	NA	NA	TGTGCCAGCAGTCACTCAGGGTCGGCGACTAATGAAAAACTGTTTTTT	CASSHSGSATNEKLFF
TRBV2	TRBJ2-5	NA	NA	TGTGCCAGCAGTGCTTTTTCCACCGGGGAGACCCAGTACTTC	CASSAFSTGETQYF
TRBV4-1	TRBJ2-2	TRBD1	NA	TGCGCCAGCAGCTACCCCCCCGCAGGGGGTTCGGTTAACACCGGGGAGCTGTTTTTT	CASSYPPAGGSVNTGELFF
TRBV25-1	TRBJ2-1	TRBD2	NA	TGTGCCAGCAGTCCCCGGACTAGCGGAGGGGGCTACAATGAGCAGTTCTTC	CASSPRTSGGGYNEQFF
TRBV7-8	TRBJ2-5	NA	NA	TGTGCCAGCAGCTTAGGCGGCTTCGTTCCTCGCCAAGAGACCCAGTACTTC	CASSLGGFVPRQETQYF
TRBV4-2	TRBJ1-5	NA	NA	TGTGCCAGCAGCCAAGGGGGGGGGACTCAGCCCCAGCATTTT	CASSQGGGTQPQHF
TRBV5-4	TRBJ1-2	TRBD1	NA	TGTGCCAGCAGCTTCACAGGGGGCAGGGGCTACACCTTC	CASSFTGGRGYTF
TRBV5-1	TRBJ2-5	TRBD2	NA	TGCGCCAGCAGTTTCGGGACTAGCGGGAGAGAGACCCAGTACTTC	CASSFGTSGRETQYF
TRBV19	TRBJ1-5	NA	NA	TGTGCCAGTAGTATTGGACAGACCCGCAATCAGCCCCAGCATTTT	CASSIGQTRNQPQHF
TRBV2	TRBJ1-1	NA	NA	TGTGCCAGCAGTGAGATCGACAGGAGGACTGAAGCTTTCTTT	CASSEIDRRTEAFF
TRBV5-1	TRBJ2-3	TRBD2	NA	TGCGCCAGCAGCTTCAGCGGGATGGGCACAGATACGCAGTATTTT	CASSFSGMGTDTQYF
TRBV5-6	TRBJ1-2	TRBD1	NA	TGTGCCAGCAGGCCCCGGGACAGGGGTGATTACTATGGCTACACCTTC	CASRPRDRGDYYGYTF
TRBV15	TRBJ1-4	TRBD1	NA	TGTGCCACCAGCAGCAGGGGGCTCAGGGGCGAAAAACTGTTTTTT	CATSSRGLRGEKLFF
TRBV30	TRBJ2-2	NA	NA	TGTGCCTGGAGTGTTAAAGGGTTCTTGAACACCGGGGAGCTGTTTTTT	CAWSVKGFLNTGELFF
TRBV9	TRBJ1-1	TRBD1	NA	TGTGCCAGCAGCGTGGGACAGGAGTACACTGAAGCTTTCTTT	CASSVGQEYTEAFF
TRBV19	TRBJ1-2	NA	NA	TGTGCCAGTAGTCCCGTTGATACAGCAGACTATGGCTACACCTTC	CASSPVDTADYGYTF
TRBV4-3	TRBJ2-2	TRBD2	NA	TGCGCCAGCAGCCAAGAACCCCTAGCGGGAGGAACCGGGGAGCTGTTTTTT	CASSQEPLAGGTGELFF
TRBV7-2	TRBJ2-2	TRBD2	NA	TGTGCCAGCAGCTTAGCCAGCGGGGTCGCCGGGGAGCTGTTTTTT	CASSLASGVAGELFF
TRBV6-6	TRBJ1-1	NA	once	TGTGCCAGCAGTAAAGGAGGGTTTATGGAAGCTTTCTTT	CASSKGGFMEAFF
TRBV7-9	TRBJ1-2	NA	once	TGTGCCAGCAGCCCCGAAGGCAGGGTGGGTGGCTACACCTTC	CASSPEGRVGGYTF
TRBV30	TRBJ1-2	TRBD1	NA	TGTGCCTGGAGGTTTCCAGGGGGAATCTATGGCTACACCTTC	CAWRFPGGIYGYTF
TRBV4-3	TRBJ1-2	NA	NA	TGCGCCAGCAGCCAAGATAACAGGAGGAACTATGGCTACACCTTC	CASSQDNRRNYGYTF
TRBV7-2	TRBJ2-5	NA	NA	TGTGCCAGCAGCTTACAGGGGCGAGAGACCCAGTACTTC	CASSLQGRETQYF
TRBV11-2	TRBJ2-5	NA	NA	TGTGCCAGCAGCTTAATGCGGGTAAAGGGAGCAGAGACCCAGTACTTC	CASSLMRVKGAETQYF
TRBV20-1	TRBJ2-5	NA	NA	TGCAGCCCCAGGGTAGGGGAGACCCAGTACTTC	CSPRVGETQYF
TRBV5-1	TRBJ1-6	NA	NA	TGCGCCAGCAGCTTGAAACAAGGGGAGCGATCACCCCTCCACTTT	CASSLKQGERSPLHF
TRBV7-6	TRBJ2-1	NA	NA	TGTGCCAGCAGCTTAATTGACAATGAGCAGTTCTTC	CASSLIDNEQFF
TRBV30	TRBJ2-7	NA	NA	TGTGCCTGGAGTGTAGCGGGCAGGGTAGGGTCCTACGAGCAGTACTTC	CAWSVAGRVGSYEQYF
TRBV19	TRBJ2-7	NA	NA	TGTGCCAGTAGGGATGACAGACTCTACGAAAAGCAGTACTTC	CASRDDRLYEKQYF
TRBV30	TRBJ1-5	NA	NA	TGTGCCTCCGCGGGGGGGGACAATCAGCCCCAGCATTTT	CASAGGDNQPQHF
TRBV7-2	TRBJ2-7	NA	NA	TGTGCCAGTACCCGAGACTCGAGCTCCTACGAGCAGTACTTC	CASTRDSSSYEQYF
TRBV30	TRBJ1-1	NA	NA	TGTGCCTGGAGTGTAAAGTTGGACACTGAAGCTTTCTTT	CAWSVKLDTEAFF
TRBV7-2	TRBJ2-3	TRBD2	NA	TGTGCCAGCAGCTTAGCCTATCTAGCGGGAGGAGATACGCAGTATTTT	CASSLAYLAGGDTQYF
TRBV5-1	TRBJ1-2	NA	NA	TGCGCCAGCAGCTTGCTGCCCGGGACGAACTATGGCTACACCTTC	CASSLLPGTNYGYTF
TRBV10-3	TRBJ1-1	NA	once	TGTGCCATCAGCGGGGGGATCGGCACTGAAGCTTTCTTT	CAISGGIGTEAFF
TRBV6-5	TRBJ2-7	NA	once	TGTGCCAGCAGTTACTTTAACCTTTTCGAGCAGTACTTC	CASSYFNLFEQYF
TRBV6-5	TRBJ1-1	NA	NA	TGTGCCAGCAGTTCCCTCCCGACAGAAACGAACACTGAAGCTTTCTTT	CASSSLPTETNTEAFF
TRBV9	TRBJ2-2	NA	NA	TGTGCCAGCAGCCTCACCCTTGAGGGAGAAGGCACCGGGGAGCTGTTTTTT	CASSLTLEGEGTGELFF
TRBV18	TRBJ2-7	TRBD1	NA	TGTGCCAGCTCACCAACAGGGGCTGGGTACGAGCAGTACTTC	CASSPTGAGYEQYF
TRBV4-2	TRBJ1-6	TRBD1	once	TGTGCCAGCAGCCAAGAAGGACAGGCGAACTATAATTCACCCCTCCACTTT	CASSQEGQANYNSPLHF
TRBV19	TRBJ2-4	NA	once	TGTGCCAGTAGTGACGTGGCCCGGAGAAACATTCAGTACTTC	CASSDVARRNIQYF
TRBV29-1	TRBJ2-7	NA	NA	TGCAGCGTTTCGACAGGTTTCTTGGGTCTCTACGAGCAGTACTTC	CSVSTGFLGLYEQYF
TRBV18	TRBJ1-5	TRBD1	NA	TGTGCCAGCTCAGAAGACAGGGGCCGGAATCAGCCCCAGCATTTT	CASSEDRGRNQPQHF
TRBV7-8	TRBJ2-7	TRBD1	NA	TGTGCCAGCAGCCTAGGACAGGGGAACGAGCAGTACTTC	CASSLGQGNEQYF
TRBV7-3	TRBJ1-3	NA	NA	TGTGCCAGCAGCTTATCCCCGGGCTCTGGAAACACCATATATTTT	CASSLSPGSGNTIYF
TRBV30	TRBJ1-1	NA	NA	TGTGCCTGGAGTGATTCCAGGGCTGAAGCTTTCTTT	CAWSDSRAEAFF
TRBV10-3	TRBJ2-7	TRBD1	NA	TGTGCCGTCCGGGACAGGGGGAATGGAACGACCTACGAGCAGTACTTC	CAVRDRGNGTTYEQYF
TRBV29-1	TRBJ2-7	NA	NA	TGCAGCGTCAGGGGGGCTCCAGTCTCCTACGAGCAGTACTTC	CSVRGAPVSYEQYF
TRBV5-4	TRBJ2-1	TRBD1	NA	TGTGCCAGCAGCCCGATAGAGGGACAGCGGGAGCAGTTCTTC	CASSPIEGQREQFF
TRBV21-1	TRBJ1-5	NA	NA	NA	CASSTVGTGNTFKNQPQHF